A selection of T cell receptor beta chains follows, all from one sample in a study of Ad26.COV2.S vaccination and SARS-CoV-2 variants. Sequencing used immunoSEQ multiplex PCR; TCRdb keeps in-frame clones, though not all of them. The sample records about 250,000 clones, more than 75% being singletons. The input for sequencing was peripheral blood, taken in a trial of Ad26.COV2.S vaccine versus placebo. These receptors were obtained from a person aged 18-60 years who received the Ad26.COV2.S COVID-19 vaccine or a placebo. The CDR3 runs from the conserved cysteine through the conserved F or W. A row's size may be missing; if present it is once, few, many or a size class.

j_call clone_size v_call cdr3_aa
TRBJ2-1 once TRBV7-2 CASSPGGGGYNEQFF
TRBJ1-1 - TRBV29-1 CSVEDHPRTEAFF
TRBJ2-7 - TRBV6-1 CASSELYEQYF
TRBJ2-3 - TRBV20-1 CSASLASGGGDTQYF
TRBJ2-7 - TRBV5-1 CASSLDGGPTYEQYF
TRBJ2-2 - TRBV3-1/TRBV3-2 CASSRRTGPTGELFF
TRBJ1-3 - TRBV6-5 CASSYSFRFSGNTIYF
TRBJ1-1 - TRBV5-1 CASSFFTQGSNTEAFF
TRBJ1-1 - TRBV4-1 CASSQVSNMNTEAFF
TRBJ1-2 once TRBV29-1 CSVQAAGYGYTF
TRBJ2-6 - TRBV5-1 CASSLETSGANVLTF
TRBJ1-6 few TRBV19 CASSIGSSGRGNSPLHF
TRBJ1-1 - TRBV30 CAWSVGTEAFF
TRBJ2-5 - TRBV6-2/TRBV6-3 CASSYEGLVETQYF
TRBJ1-1 - TRBV11-3 CASSGNSGTEAFF
TRBJ1-1 - TRBV12-1 CASSPTGTNTEAFF
TRBJ1-6 - TRBV23-1 CASSQSRIRSPLHF
TRBJ2-5 - TRBV20-1 CSASKETQYF
TRBJ1-2 - TRBV6-1 CASSDPGQEPIGYTF
TRBJ1-1 - TRBV4-3 CASSQDARGTEAFF
TRBJ1-6 once TRBV4-3 CASSFQGIIGTLHF
TRBJ2-7 - TRBV5-1 CASSLSPGTYRSDSYEQYF
TRBJ2-7 - TRBV28 CASSPGQGPYEQYF
TRBJ1-2 - TRBV7-2 CASSFYLQGTQGYGYTF
TRBJ1-3 - TRBV6-5 CASSPGGRRNTIYF
TRBJ2-7 - TRBV5-1 CASTEGTTYEQYF
TRBJ1-5 once TRBV21-1 CASAESPESNQPQHF
TRBJ2-1 once TRBV19 CASSYRGAGGLYNEQFF
TRBJ2-7 - TRBV4-1 CASSTRVAGAYEQYF
TRBJ1-6 - TRBV5-4 CASSLVGTSNSPLHF
TRBJ2-2 once TRBV6-5 CASIASDTGELFF
TRBJ2-7 - TRBV12-5 CASGVRGEQYF
TRBJ1-2 - TRBV11-2 CASSLPGQGPYGYTF
TRBJ2-3 - TRBV4-3 CASSQEAADTQYF
TRBJ2-3 once TRBV28 CASSSPGQGTDTQYF
TRBJ2-2 - TRBV19 CASTPGIANTGELFF
TRBJ2-2 - TRBV5-1 CASSFRVDTGELFF
TRBJ2-3 - TRBV11-3 CASSLGRGRGTQYF
TRBJ2-3 - TRBV9 CASSLAGGSTDTQYF
TRBJ1-3 - TRBV7-9 CASSRLGAGNTIYF
TRBJ1-4 - TRBV6-1 CASSEAGRGATNEKLFF
TRBJ2-3 - TRBV4-1 CASSQVEDHTQYF
TRBJ1-3 - TRBV7-6 CASRKGQGAGNTIYF
TRBJ1-5 - TRBV19 CASSIRDRGSGGNQPQHF
TRBJ2-5 once TRBV3-1/TRBV3-2 CASSQVSPGLAGLRGTQYF
TRBJ1-5 - TRBV5-8 CASSFLRGLRSNQPQHF
TRBJ2-7 once TRBV18 CASSPNQGAYEQYF
TRBJ1-1 few TRBV3-1/TRBV3-2 CASSPRTGHTEAFF
TRBJ1-2 - TRBV9 CASSLTMTGFRVMEANYGYTF
TRBJ2-7 - TRBV7-8 CASSLSSGFQGAFEQYF
TRBJ2-5 few TRBV5-1 CASSSGLAVNQETQYF
TRBJ1-2 - TRBV28 CASSLLQAYLYGYTF
TRBJ1-2 - TRBV14 CASSQGEGNYGYTF
TRBJ1-2 - TRBV4-2 CASSPGAGTTRGYTF
TRBJ2-6 - TRBV7-9 CASRETGFASGANVLTF
TRBJ1-1 - TRBV5-1 CASSLQGEGGTEAFF